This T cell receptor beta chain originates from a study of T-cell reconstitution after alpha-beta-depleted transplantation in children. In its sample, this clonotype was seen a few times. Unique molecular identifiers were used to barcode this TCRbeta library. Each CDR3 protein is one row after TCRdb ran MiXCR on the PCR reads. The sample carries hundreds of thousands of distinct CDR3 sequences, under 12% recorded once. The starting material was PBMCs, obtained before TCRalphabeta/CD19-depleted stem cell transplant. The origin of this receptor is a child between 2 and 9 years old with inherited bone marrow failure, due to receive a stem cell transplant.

The DNA of the CDR3 is TGTGCCAGCAGTGGACTAGCGGTCACAGATACGCAGTATTTT. Protein: CASSGLAVTDTQYF. The rearrangement links TRBV28 to TRBJ2-3, with TRBD2 matching over 10 bases. CDR3 length: 14 residues. Germline loops: CDR1 MDHEN, CDR2 SYDVKM. The junction had 1 base not matched to a gene; V was cut back by 5 bases and J by 2 bases.